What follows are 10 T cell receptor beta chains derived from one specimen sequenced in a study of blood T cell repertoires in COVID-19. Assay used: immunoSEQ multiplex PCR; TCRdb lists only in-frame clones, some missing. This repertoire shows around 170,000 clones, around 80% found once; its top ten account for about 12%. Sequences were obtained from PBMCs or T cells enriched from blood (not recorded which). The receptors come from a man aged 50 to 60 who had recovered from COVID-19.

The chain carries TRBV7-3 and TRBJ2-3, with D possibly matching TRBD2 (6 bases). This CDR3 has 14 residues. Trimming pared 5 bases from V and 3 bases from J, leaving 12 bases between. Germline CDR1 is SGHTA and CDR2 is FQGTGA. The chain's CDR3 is CASSPGGWTDTQYF. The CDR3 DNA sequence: TGTGCCAGCAGCCCCGGGGGTTGGACAGATACGCAGTATTTT.

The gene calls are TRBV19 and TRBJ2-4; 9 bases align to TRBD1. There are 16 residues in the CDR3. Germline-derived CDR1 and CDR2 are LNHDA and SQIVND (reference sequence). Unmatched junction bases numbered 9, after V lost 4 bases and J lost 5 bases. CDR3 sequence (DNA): TGTGCCAGTAGTACATGGACAGGGGCGATTGAAAACATTCAGTACTTC. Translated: CASSTWTGAIENIQYF. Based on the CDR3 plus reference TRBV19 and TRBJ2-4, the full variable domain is DGGITQSPKYLFRKEGQNVTLSCEQNLNHDAMYWYRQDPGQGLRLIYYSQIVNDFQKGDIAEGYSVSREKKESFPLTVTSAQKNPTAFYLCASSTWTGAIENIQYFGAGTRLSVL.

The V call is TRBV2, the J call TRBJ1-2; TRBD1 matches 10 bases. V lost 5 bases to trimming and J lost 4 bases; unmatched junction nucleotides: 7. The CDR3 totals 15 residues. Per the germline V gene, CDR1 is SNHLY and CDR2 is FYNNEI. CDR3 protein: CASSTDRGPFYGYTF. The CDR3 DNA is TGTGCCAGCAGTACTGACAGGGGGCCTTTCTATGGCTACACCTTC.

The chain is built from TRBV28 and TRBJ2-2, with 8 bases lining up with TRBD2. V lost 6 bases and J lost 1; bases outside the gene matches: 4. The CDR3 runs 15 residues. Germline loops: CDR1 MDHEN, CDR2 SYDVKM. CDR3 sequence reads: CASRGGGLNTGELFF. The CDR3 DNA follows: TGTGCCAGCAGGGGCGGGGGGCTGAACACCGGGGAGCTGTTTTTT. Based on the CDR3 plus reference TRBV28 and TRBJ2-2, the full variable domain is DVKVTQSSRYLVKRTGEKVFLECVQDMDHENMFWYRQDPGLGLRLIYFSYDVKMKEKGDIPEGYSVSREKKERFSLILESASTNQTSMYLCASRGGGLNTGELFFGEGSRLTVL.

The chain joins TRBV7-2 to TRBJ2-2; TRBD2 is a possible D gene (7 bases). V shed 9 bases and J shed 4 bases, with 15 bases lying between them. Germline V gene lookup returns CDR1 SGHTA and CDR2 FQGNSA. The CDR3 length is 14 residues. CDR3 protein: CASGTRGATGELFF. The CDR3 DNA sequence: TGTGCCAGTGGCACTCGGGGGGCCACCGGGGAGCTGTTTTTT.

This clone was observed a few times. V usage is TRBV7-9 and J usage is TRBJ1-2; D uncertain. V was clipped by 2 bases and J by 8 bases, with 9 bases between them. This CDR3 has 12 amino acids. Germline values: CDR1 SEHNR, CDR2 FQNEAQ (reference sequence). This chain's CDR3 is CASSLIGGGYTF. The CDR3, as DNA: TGTGCCAGCAGCTTAATCGGAGGCGGCTACACCTTC.

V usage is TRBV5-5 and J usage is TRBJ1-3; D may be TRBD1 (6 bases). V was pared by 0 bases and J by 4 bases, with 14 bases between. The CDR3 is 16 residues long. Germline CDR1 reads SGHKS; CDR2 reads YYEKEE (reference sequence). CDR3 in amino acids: CASSLVDRGLGNTIYF. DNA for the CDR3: TGTGCCAGCAGCTTGGTGGACAGAGGTCTCGGAAACACCATATATTTT.

The CDR3 loop reads CASSRDIHSPLHF. Here the CDR3 DNA reads TGTGCCAGCAGTCGGGACATCCATTCACCCCTCCACTTT. This chain uses TRBV6-1 with TRBJ1-6; D might be TRBD1 (6 bases). The CDR3 is 13 residues long. The V gene lost 5 bases and the J gene lost 8 bases, with 10 bases spanning the gap. CDR1 MNHNS and CDR2 SASEGT come from the germline V gene.

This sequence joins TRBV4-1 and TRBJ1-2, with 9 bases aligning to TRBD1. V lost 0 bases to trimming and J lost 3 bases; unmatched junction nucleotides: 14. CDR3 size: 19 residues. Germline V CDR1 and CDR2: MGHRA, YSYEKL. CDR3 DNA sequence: TGCGCCAGCAGCCAAGATTTGCGTAGACAGGGGGTGAGTGACTATGGCTACACCTTC. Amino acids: CASSQDLRRQGVSDYGYTF.

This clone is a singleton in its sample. CDR3 nucleotide sequence: TGTGCCACCAGTGGCCCCGGGACAGGGTCCTACAATGAGCAGTTCTTC. It encodes CATSGPGTGSYNEQFF. V is TRBV24-1 and J is TRBJ2-1; TRBD1 matches 9 bases. CDR3 length: 16 residues. V dropped 5 bases and J dropped 1; count of bases not matched to a gene: 5. Germline values: CDR1 KGHDR, CDR2 SFDVKD.